This paragraph covers one TCR beta chain sequence. What it recognizes is unknown. The assay was immunoSEQ multiplex PCR, and TCRdb's table has in-frame clones only and misses some. The sample contains 90,000 to 110,000 clones, approximately 90% of which appear only once. The data stem from a study of siplizumab effects on memory and regulatory T cells. The study's findings and limits: Siplizumab led to significantly less abundant alloreactive sequences that could be traced back to unstimulated CD4+ memory cells.

Germline CDR1 MGHDK, CDR2 SYGVNS. This CDR3 region has 15 residues. The junction had 2 bases not matched to a gene; V was cut back by 2 bases and J by 5 bases. The sequenced material came from Tregs sorted from blood. The clonotype was recovered from a human donor in good health. The chain couples TRBV25-1 to TRBJ2-1, with 11 bases aligning to TRBD2. The CDR3: CASSEVAGGHNEQFF. The CDR3 coding sequence is TGTGCCAGCAGTGAAGTAGCGGGGGGGCACAATGAGCAGTTCTTC.